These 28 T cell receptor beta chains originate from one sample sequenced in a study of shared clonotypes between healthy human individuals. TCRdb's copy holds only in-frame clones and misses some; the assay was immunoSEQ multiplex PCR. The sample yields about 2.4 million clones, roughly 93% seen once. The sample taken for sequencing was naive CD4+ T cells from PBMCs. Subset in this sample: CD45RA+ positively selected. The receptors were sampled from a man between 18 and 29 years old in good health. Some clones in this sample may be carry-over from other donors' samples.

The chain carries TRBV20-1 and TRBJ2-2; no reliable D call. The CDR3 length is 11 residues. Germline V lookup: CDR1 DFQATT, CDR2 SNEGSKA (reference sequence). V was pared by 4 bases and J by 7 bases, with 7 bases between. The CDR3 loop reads CSAKGGGELFF. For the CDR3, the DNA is TGCAGTGCTAAGGGCGGCGGGGAGCTGTTTTTT.

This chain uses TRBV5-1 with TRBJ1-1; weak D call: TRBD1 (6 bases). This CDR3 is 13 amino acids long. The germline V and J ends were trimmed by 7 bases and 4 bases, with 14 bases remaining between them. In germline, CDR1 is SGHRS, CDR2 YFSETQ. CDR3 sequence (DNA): TGCGCCAGCCGGAGGGACATAGGCACTGAAGCTTTCTTT. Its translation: CASRRDIGTEAFF.

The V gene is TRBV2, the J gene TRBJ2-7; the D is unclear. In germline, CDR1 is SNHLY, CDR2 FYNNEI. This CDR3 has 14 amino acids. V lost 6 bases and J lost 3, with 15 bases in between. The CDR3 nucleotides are TGTGCCAGCAGCCTTCAATCCCTTTACTACGAGCAGTACTTC. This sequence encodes CASSLQSLYYEQYF.

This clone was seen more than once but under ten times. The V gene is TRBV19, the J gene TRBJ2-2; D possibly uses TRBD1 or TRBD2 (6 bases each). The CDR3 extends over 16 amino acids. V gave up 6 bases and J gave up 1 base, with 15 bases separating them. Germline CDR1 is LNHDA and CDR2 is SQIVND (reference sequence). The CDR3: CASRSQGRGNTGELFF. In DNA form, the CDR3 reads TGTGCCAGTAGGTCCCAGGGGCGGGGGAACACCGGGGAGCTGTTTTTT.

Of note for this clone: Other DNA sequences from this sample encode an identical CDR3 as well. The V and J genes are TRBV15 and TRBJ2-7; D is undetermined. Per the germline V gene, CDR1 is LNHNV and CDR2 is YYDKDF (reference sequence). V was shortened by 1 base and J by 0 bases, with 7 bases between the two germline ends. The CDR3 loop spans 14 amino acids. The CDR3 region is CATSRGGDSYEQYF. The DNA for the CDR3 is TGTGCCACCAGCAGAGGTGGGGACTCCTACGAGCAGTACTTC.

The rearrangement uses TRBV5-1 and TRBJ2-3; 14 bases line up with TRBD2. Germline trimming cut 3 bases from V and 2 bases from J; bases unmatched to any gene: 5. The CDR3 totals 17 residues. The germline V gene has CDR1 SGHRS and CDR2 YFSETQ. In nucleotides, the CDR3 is TGCGCCAGCAGCTCGGGGACTAGCGGGAGTCTCACAGATACGCAGTATTTT. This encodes CASSSGTSGSLTDTQYF.

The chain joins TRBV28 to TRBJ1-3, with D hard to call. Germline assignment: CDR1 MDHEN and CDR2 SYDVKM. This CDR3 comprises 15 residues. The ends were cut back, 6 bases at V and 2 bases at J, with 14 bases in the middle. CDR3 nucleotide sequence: TGTGCCAGCAGCTCTCCCACAGTGACTGGAAACACCATATATTTT. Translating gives CASSSPTVTGNTIYF.

CDR3 coding DNA: TGTGCCAGCAGTCCCCTCGGACAGGCAGCGCCGGATACGCAGTATTTT. Translated, it gives CASSPLGQAAPDTQYF. J is TRBJ2-3 and V is TRBV27; 7 nucleotides align to TRBD1. Trimming removed 5 bases from V and 6 bases from J; junction bases left unmatched: 14. CDR1 is MNHEY, CDR2 SMNVEV, per germline (reference sequence). The CDR3 is made up of 16 amino acids.

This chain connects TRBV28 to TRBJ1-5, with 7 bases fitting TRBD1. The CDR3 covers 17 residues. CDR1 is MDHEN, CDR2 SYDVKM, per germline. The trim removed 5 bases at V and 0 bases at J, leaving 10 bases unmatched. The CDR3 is CASSPPGQPYSNQPQHF. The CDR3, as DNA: TGTGCCAGCAGTCCCCCGGGACAGCCATATAGCAATCAGCCCCAGCATTTT.

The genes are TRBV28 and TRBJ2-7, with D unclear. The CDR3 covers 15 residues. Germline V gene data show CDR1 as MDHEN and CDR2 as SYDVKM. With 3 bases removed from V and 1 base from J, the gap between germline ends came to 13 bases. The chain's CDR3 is CASSFPTPRSYEQYF. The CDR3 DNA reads TGTGCCAGCAGTTTTCCGACTCCCCGTTCCTACGAGCAGTACTTC.

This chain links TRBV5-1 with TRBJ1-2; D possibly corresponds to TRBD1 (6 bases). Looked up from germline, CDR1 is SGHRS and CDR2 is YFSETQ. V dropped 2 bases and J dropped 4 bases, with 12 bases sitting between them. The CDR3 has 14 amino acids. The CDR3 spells CASSLGRGPYGYTF. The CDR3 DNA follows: TGCGCCAGCAGCTTAGGCAGGGGCCCCTATGGCTACACCTTC.

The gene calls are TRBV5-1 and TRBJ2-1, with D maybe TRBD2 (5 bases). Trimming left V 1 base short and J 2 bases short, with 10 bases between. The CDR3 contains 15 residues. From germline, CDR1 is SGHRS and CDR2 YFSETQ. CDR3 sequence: CASSLREEAYNEQFF. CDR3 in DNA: TGCGCCAGCAGCTTGCGAGAGGAGGCCTACAATGAGCAGTTCTTC.

The DNA for the CDR3 is TGCGCCAGCAGTGACCGGGTCGGCCTTCGGGAGCAGTACTTC. Translation gives CASSDRVGLREQYF. The chain is built from TRBV10-1 and TRBJ2-7; D gene unclear. Germline CDR1 reads WNHNN; CDR2 reads SYGVQD (reference sequence). The CDR3 runs 14 residues. With 3 bases removed from V and 7 bases from J, the gap between germline ends came to 16 bases.

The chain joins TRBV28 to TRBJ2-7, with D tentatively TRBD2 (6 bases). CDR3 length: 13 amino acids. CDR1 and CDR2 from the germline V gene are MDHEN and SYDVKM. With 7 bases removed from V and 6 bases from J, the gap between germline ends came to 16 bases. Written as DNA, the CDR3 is TGTGCCAGCAAAAAGCCGACTAGTTCCGAGCAGTACTTC. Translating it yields CASKKPTSSEQYF.

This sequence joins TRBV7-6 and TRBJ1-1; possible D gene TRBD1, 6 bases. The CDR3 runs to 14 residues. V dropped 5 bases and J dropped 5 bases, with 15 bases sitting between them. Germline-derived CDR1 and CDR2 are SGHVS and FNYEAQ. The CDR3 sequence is CASSRGGRDTEAFF. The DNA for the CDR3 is TGTGCCAGCAGCCGAGGGGGACGGGATACTGAAGCTTTCTTT.

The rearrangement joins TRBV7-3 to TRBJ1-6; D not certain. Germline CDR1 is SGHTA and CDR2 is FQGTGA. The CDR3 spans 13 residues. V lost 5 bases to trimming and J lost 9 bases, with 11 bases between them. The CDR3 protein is CASSPSLGSPLHF. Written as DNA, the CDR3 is TGTGCCAGCAGCCCCTCCCTCGGTTCACCCCTCCACTTT. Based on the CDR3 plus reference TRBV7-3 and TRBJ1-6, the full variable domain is GAGVSQTPSNKVTEKGKYVELRCDPISGHTALYWYRQSLGQGPEFLIYFQGTGAADDSGLPNDRFFAVRPEGSVSTLKIQRTERGDSAVYLCASSPSLGSPLHFGNGTRLTVT.

The CDR3 coding sequence is TGTGCCAGCAGTGAATACGCGACGGGTGACACTGAAGCTTTCTTT. Translation: CASSEYATGDTEAFF. This rearrangement joins TRBV25-1 to TRBJ1-1; D is unresolved. CDR1 is MGHDK, CDR2 SYGVNS, per germline. The CDR3 length is 15 residues. V was pared by 0 bases and J by 3 bases, with 11 bases between.

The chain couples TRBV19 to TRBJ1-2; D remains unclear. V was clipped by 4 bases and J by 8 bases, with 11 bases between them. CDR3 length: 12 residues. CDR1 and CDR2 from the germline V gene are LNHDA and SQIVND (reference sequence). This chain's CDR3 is CASSNIPLGYTF. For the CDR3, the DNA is TGTGCCAGTAGTAACATACCTTTGGGCTACACCTTC.

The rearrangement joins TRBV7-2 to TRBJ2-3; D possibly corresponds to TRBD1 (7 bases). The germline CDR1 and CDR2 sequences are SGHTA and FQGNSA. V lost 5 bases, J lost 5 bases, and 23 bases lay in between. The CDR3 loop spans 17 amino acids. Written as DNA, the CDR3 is TGTGCCAGCAGCCCCAGGGGGACGGGAGTGGGTGTAGATACGCAGTATTTT. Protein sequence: CASSPRGTGVGVDTQYF.

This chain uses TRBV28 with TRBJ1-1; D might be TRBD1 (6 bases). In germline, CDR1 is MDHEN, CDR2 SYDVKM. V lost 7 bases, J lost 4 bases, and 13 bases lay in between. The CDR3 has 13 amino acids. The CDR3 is CASMGAGFTEAFF. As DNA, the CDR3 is TGTGCCAGCATGGGGGCCGGTTTCACTGAAGCTTTCTTT.

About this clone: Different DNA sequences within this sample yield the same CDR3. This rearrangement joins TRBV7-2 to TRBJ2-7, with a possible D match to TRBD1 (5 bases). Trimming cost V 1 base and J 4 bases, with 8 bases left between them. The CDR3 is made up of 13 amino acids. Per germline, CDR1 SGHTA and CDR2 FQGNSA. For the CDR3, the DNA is TGTGCCAGCAGCTTAGGCAGGGATTACGAGCAGTACTTC. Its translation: CASSLGRDYEQYF.

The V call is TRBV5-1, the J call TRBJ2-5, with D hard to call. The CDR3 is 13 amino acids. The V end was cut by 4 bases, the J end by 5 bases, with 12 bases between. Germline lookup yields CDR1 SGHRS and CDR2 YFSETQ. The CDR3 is CASSPRVRETQYF. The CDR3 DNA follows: TGCGCCAGCAGCCCTAGGGTGCGGGAGACCCAGTACTTC.

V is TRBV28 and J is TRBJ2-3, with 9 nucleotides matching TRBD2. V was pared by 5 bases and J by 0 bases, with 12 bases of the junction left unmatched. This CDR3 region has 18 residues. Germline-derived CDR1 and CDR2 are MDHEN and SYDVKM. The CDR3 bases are TGTGCCAGCAGTCCAACTCCCAGACTAGCGGCAAGCACAGATACGCAGTATTTT. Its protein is CASSPTPRLAASTDTQYF.

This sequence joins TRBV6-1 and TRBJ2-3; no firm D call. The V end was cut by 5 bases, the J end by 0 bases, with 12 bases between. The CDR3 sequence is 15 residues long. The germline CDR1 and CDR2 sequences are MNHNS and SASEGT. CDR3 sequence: CASSFRRPSTDTQYF. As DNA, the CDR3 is TGTGCCAGCAGTTTCCGACGGCCCAGCACAGATACGCAGTATTTT.

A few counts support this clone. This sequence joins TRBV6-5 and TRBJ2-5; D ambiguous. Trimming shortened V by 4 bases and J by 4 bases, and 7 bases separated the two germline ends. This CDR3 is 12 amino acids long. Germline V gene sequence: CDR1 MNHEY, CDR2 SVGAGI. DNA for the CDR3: TGTGCCAGCAGTTCAGTCGGAGAGACCCAGTACTTC. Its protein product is CASSSVGETQYF.

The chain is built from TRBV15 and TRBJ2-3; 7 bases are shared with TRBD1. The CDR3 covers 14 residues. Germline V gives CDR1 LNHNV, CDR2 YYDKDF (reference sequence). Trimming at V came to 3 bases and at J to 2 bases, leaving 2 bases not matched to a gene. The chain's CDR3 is CATSRGQNTDTQYF. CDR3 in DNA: TGTGCCACCAGCAGGGGACAGAACACAGATACGCAGTATTTT.

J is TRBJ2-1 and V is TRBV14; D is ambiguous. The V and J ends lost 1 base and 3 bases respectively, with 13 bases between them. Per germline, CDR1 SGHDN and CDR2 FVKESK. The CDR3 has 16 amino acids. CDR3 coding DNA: TGTGCCAGCAGCCAAGTGATGGGAAACTACTACAATGAGCAGTTCTTC. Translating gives CASSQVMGNYYNEQFF.

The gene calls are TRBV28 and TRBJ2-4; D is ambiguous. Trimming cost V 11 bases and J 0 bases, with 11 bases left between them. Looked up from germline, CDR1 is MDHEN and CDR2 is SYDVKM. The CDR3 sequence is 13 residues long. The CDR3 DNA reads TGTGCCTCGGCTACCCTAGCCAAAAACATTCAGTACTTC. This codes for CASATLAKNIQYF.